This T cell receptor beta chain was obtained from a study of Graves' ophthalmopathy and Graves' hyperthyroidism. Study in general: There was a collection of peripheral blood at initial diagnosis, before any treatment. General study points: Appearing in blood as well were most expanded thyroid clonotypes above 0.001 frequency.

Germline CDR1 and CDR2: MDHEN and SYDVKM. Deletions cut 3 bases from V and 1 base from J, with 21 bases between. CDR3 size: 18 residues. TCR beta CDR3 amplification used RNA transcripts. First-round RT-PCR relied on HTBI primers, and a second-round multiplex PCR came next. TCRdb ran MiXCR on the multiplex PCR reads and lists one entry per CDR3 protein. The profile shows almost 750,000 distinct CDR3 sequences, roughly two fifths of them singletons. Concerning this clonotype: Its antigen is unknown.

The chain joins TRBV28 to TRBJ2-5, with a tentative D call TRBD2 (6 bases). This sequence was found in an adult man with Graves' ophthalmopathy. Source material: peripheral blood. CDR3 sequence reads: CASSFGRGPGARQETQYF. The CDR3 nucleotides are TGTGCCAGCAGTTTCGGGCGGGGCCCCGGGGCACGCCAAGAGACCCAGTACTTC.